This entry concerns a single TCR beta chain. Method: immunoSEQ multiplex PCR; TCRdb's copy keeps in-frame clones and lacks some. The sample lists 140,000 or so clones; approximately 90% were seen once. This specimen belongs to a study of radiation and T cells in renal cell carcinoma. The CDR3 runs 13 residues. Looked up from germline, CDR1 is LNHDA and CDR2 is SQIVND (reference sequence). Trimming cost V 4 bases and J 4 bases, with 10 bases left between them. Time point reported: baseline pretreatment blood. As for treatment: 15 Gy SBRT to primary tumor, nephrectomy 4 weeks later. The V and J genes are TRBV19 and TRBJ1-2; D gene uncertain. The receptor's source is a woman between 45 and 65 years old with renal cell carcinoma. The sample in question was blood, obtained from a patient whose treatment included radiotherapy and nephrectomy. CDR3 in DNA: TGTGCCAGTAGTAGTGACCGATTCTATGGCTACACCTTC. Its translation is CASSSDRFYGYTF.